The present T cell receptor (beta chain) was sequenced within a study of T cell responses to AZD1222 COVID-19 vaccine. The CDR3 is 13 residues long. The germline CDR1 and CDR2 sequences are LNHDA and SQIVND (reference sequence). The V and J ends lost 6 bases and 0 bases, in that order; junction bases with no gene match: 2. Profiled with immunoSEQ multiplex PCR; TCRdb holds only in-frame clones, not every one. The data show 50,000 to 70,000 clones, approximately 85% seen once. The sample in question was peripheral blood, obtained on day 0 of MenACWY control vaccination. This chain connects TRBV19 to TRBJ2-7, with 7 nucleotides matching TRBD1. The receptor was isolated from an adult in good health. The CDR3 region is CASRRQGSYEQYF. For the CDR3, the DNA is TGTGCCAGTAGACGACAGGGCTCCTACGAGCAGTACTTC.